What follows describes a single T cell receptor beta chain. Germline-derived CDR1 and CDR2 are SGHTA and FQGNSA. This CDR3 contains 18 residues. With V trimmed by 1 base and J by 2 bases, 10 bases remained unmatched. This sample was taken from a study of blood T cell repertoires in COVID-19. Overall study: Donors in the United States, Italy and Spain gave samples during acute or convalescent COVID-19. T cells, B-cell-depleted T cells, or PBMCs supplied cDNA or gDNA.

Those enrolled, adults aged roughly 18 to 100 years, came from about two dozen US areas. Participants reported their clinical history, and cohort assignment relied on those reports. This table comes from immunoSEQ multiplex PCR, and its TCRdb copy is limited to in-frame clones, with some not included. Among approximately 300,000 clones listed, 87% were seen once. Sequencing input: PBMCs or T cells enriched from blood (not recorded which). The receptor was isolated from a woman aged 25 to 45 who had recovered from COVID-19. This chain joins TRBV7-2 and TRBJ1-5; 8 nucleotides match TRBD1. This chain's CDR3 is CASSLGPDRGRRNQPQHF. The CDR3 DNA reads TGTGCCAGCAGCTTAGGCCCTGACAGGGGCCGTCGCAATCAGCCCCAGCATTTT.